The 14 T cell receptor beta chains listed next were all sequenced from one sample in a study of T cell responses to AZD1222 COVID-19 vaccine (dated by TCRdb to the early 2020s). Interpreted using the paper, the time point label stands for: about 28 days (+/-7) after the second vaccine dose. The library was built by means of the immunoSEQ multiplex PCR assay. TCRdb took over this immuneACCESS table, retaining in-frame rearrangements with V and J assigned. Such tables are incomplete; in checked studies, under half of the missing clones stem from an unresolved V gene, and the remainder is unexplained. The sample table shows around 190,000 clones, and 85% to 90% are seen once. 11% of the sample is held by the ten biggest clonotypes. Sequencing used peripheral blood, obtained 28 days after the second AZD1222 dose. All receptors come from an adult who received the AZD1222 COVID-19 vaccine.

The rearrangement links TRBV6-2 or TRBV6-3 to TRBJ2-5, with D perhaps matching TRBD1 (6 bases). Trimming stripped 4 bases from V and 5 bases from J, with 20 bases between. CDR1 is MNHEY, CDR2 SVGEGT, per germline. The CDR3 totals 16 residues. CDR3 residues: CASSSPPGQLAETQYF. The CDR3 coding sequence is TGTGCCAGCAGTTCCCCACCTGGACAGTTAGCCGAGACCCAGTACTTC.

The chain combines TRBV7-3 with TRBJ1-2; D may be TRBD1 (5 bases). CDR1 is SGHTA, CDR2 FQGTGA, per germline. V was pared by 4 bases and J by 8 bases, with 26 bases between. CDR3 size: 17 residues. The DNA for the CDR3 is TGTGCCAGCAGCTCAGGGCCCTCCAGTTTAGGGGCGCGCGGCTACACCTTC. It is translated as CASSSGPSSLGARGYTF.

This clone has a handful of counts. The chain couples TRBV7-8 to TRBJ2-3, with 11 bases matching TRBD1. CDR3 size: 16 residues. J lost 4 bases, V lost 3 bases, and 6 bases had no gene match. Germline loops: CDR1 SGHVS, CDR2 FQNEAQ. The CDR3 DNA reads TGTGCCAGCAGCTTGGCGGACAGGGGGCGGTCAGATACGCAGTATTTT. It yields the protein CASSLADRGRSDTQYF.

The V call is TRBV11-2, the J call TRBJ2-3; 7 nucleotides align to TRBD1. V was pared by 6 bases and J by 3 bases, with 3 bases of the junction left unmatched. Germline values: CDR1 SGHAT, CDR2 FQNNGV. The CDR3 totals 13 residues. The CDR3 protein is CASSWGQTDTQYF. The CDR3 DNA sequence: TGTGCCAGCAGTTGGGGACAGACAGATACGCAGTATTTT.

The genes are TRBV3-1 (or the pseudogene TRBV3-2) and TRBJ1-1, with a possible D match to TRBD1 (5 bases). The CDR3 has 14 residues. Germline V gives CDR1 LGHDT, CDR2 YNNKEL (reference sequence). V lost 3 bases and J 1 base, leaving 9 bases between the germline ends. In DNA, the CDR3 is TGTGCCAGCAGCCAGGTTGACAGGAACACTGAAGCTTTCTTT. Its protein is CASSQVDRNTEAFF.

The chain joins TRBV2 to TRBJ2-3; D tentatively reads TRBD1 or TRBD2 (5 bases each). Germline V gene sequence: CDR1 SNHLY, CDR2 FYNNEI. The V end was cut by 8 bases, the J end by 5 bases, with 14 bases between. The CDR3 has 13 residues. The CDR3 DNA reads as TGTGCCAGCGGCCGGGACGGCCTAGATACGCAGTATTTT. This sequence encodes CASGRDGLDTQYF.

The rearrangement joins TRBV19 to TRBJ1-1, with TRBD1 matching over 7 bases. CDR3 length: 13 amino acids. The germline gives CDR1 LNHDA, CDR2 SQIVND (reference sequence). The J segment lost 5 bases and the V segment lost 4 bases, leaving 4 bases of the junction unmatched. The CDR3 region has the DNA TGTGCCAGTAGTACTTCAGGGGGGACTGAAGCTTTCTTT. It specifies CASSTSGGTEAFF.

The rearrangement joins TRBV3-1 (or the pseudogene TRBV3-2) to TRBJ2-3, with TRBD2 as a possible D gene (6 bases). The CDR3 loop spans 14 amino acids. Between the trimmed V and J ends, which lost 1 base and 1 base, there was a span of 6 bases. Germline-derived CDR1 and CDR2 are LGHDT and YNNKEL (reference sequence). CDR3 sequence: CASSQAGGTDTQYF. The CDR3 DNA is TGTGCCAGCAGCCAAGCGGGGGGCACAGATACGCAGTATTTT.

The rearrangement uses TRBV27 and TRBJ1-1; D unresolved. Germline CDR1 and CDR2: MNHEY and SMNVEV (reference sequence). The CDR3 totals 19 residues. The V gene lost 5 bases and the J gene lost 0 bases, with 25 bases spanning the gap. The CDR3 here is CASSPTGRGLVVMNTEAFF. Here the CDR3 DNA reads TGTGCCAGCAGTCCGACGGGTCGGGGTCTTGTAGTAATGAACACTGAAGCTTTCTTT.

The gene calls are TRBV7-3 and TRBJ2-2; D may be TRBD1 (6 bases). The CDR3 sequence is 15 residues long. Germline assignment: CDR1 SGHTA and CDR2 FQGTGA. Trimming took off 2 bases at V and 5 bases at J, with 12 bases between the two ends. In DNA, the CDR3 is TGTGCCAGCAGCTTAGGGCAGGGGAGAACCGGGGAGCTGTTTTTT. Translation: CASSLGQGRTGELFF.

The rearrangement links TRBV4-1 to TRBJ2-6; TRBD2 aligns across 7 bases. Trimming removed 4 bases from V and 1 base from J; junction bases left unmatched: 10. This CDR3 is built from 18 residues. CDR1 is MGHRA and CDR2 is YSYEKL in the germline V gene. The CDR3 loop is CASSPRGGGRSGANVLTF. The CDR3 nucleotides read TGCGCCAGCAGCCCTAGGGGCGGGGGACGGTCTGGGGCCAACGTCCTGACTTTC.

This clone has just one count. No DNA is shown, since the ends of the CDR3 on it are uncertain; the CDR3 is the one TCRdb lists. This chain uses TRBV12-3 or TRBV12-4 with TRBJ2-1; TRBD2 was called by the table and not checked on the DNA. Including both end residues, the CDR3 is 13 amino acids long. The CDR3 loop is CASSPLLALWQFF.

The chain joins TRBV6-2 or TRBV6-3 to TRBJ2-7; unclear D gene. The V gene's germline CDR1 is MNHEY and CDR2 SVGEGT. The CDR3 spans 16 residues. Trimming shortened V by 5 bases and J by 2 bases, and 19 bases separated the two germline ends. In DNA, the CDR3 is TGTGCCAGCAGTGGACCTGACACCTTAAGTCCCTACGAGCAGTACTTC. Translating gives CASSGPDTLSPYEQYF.

The rearrangement links TRBV6-5 to TRBJ1-2; TRBD1 matches 8 bases. The germline CDR1 and CDR2 sequences are MNHEY and SVGAGI. This CDR3 is built from 14 residues. The trim removed 7 bases at V and 13 bases at J, leaving 17 bases unmatched. The CDR3 reads CASTELPGGQGATF. CDR3 nucleotide sequence: TGTGCCAGCACAGAATTGCCTGGAGGACAGGGAGCCACCTTC.